This passage covers 18 T cell receptor beta chains from one sample sequenced in a study of cytomegalovirus exposure and HLA in healthy donors. Repertoires were generated with immunoSEQ multiplex PCR, while TCRdb's copy carries only in-frame clones and drops some. The data contain roughly 100,000 clones, more than 85% of them singletons. What was sequenced was PBMCs. The receptors were gathered from a woman aged 18-30 years in good health and CMV-seropositive.

The V and J genes are TRBV28 and TRBJ1-5; possible D gene TRBD1, 5 bases. The CDR3 is made up of 16 amino acids. The germline V gene encodes CDR1 MDHEN and CDR2 SYDVKM. With 3 bases removed from V and 4 bases from J, the gap between germline ends came to 16 bases. The CDR3 coding sequence is TGTGCCAGCAGTTTTCAGGAGGGCCAGGGAAATCAGCCCCAGCATTTT. Residues: CASSFQEGQGNQPQHF.

V gene TRBV28 combines with J gene TRBJ1-3; 8 bases are a match to TRBD1. Trimming cost V 1 base and J 7 bases; bases outside gene matches: 12. This CDR3 has 17 residues. CDR1 is MDHEN, CDR2 SYDVKM, per germline. CDR3 amino acids: CASSLFPDRELRNTIYF. CDR3 in DNA: TGTGCCAGCAGTTTATTCCCGGACAGGGAGTTGCGGAACACCATATATTTT.

The chain couples TRBV9 to TRBJ2-1; TRBD1 agrees at 8 bases. The germline V gene encodes CDR1 SGDLS and CDR2 YYNGEE. The CDR3 spans 17 residues. The V and J ends lost 1 base and 8 bases, in that order; junction bases with no gene match: 14. The CDR3 protein is CASSVRGTGPTVDEQFF. CDR3 nucleotides: TGTGCCAGCAGCGTACGGGGGACAGGCCCTACGGTCGATGAGCAGTTCTTC.

The chain has TRBV7-8 and TRBJ1-2, with 10 bases aligning to TRBD1. Per the germline V gene, CDR1 is SGHVS and CDR2 is FQNEAQ. This CDR3 region has 16 residues. V trimming: 7 bases; J trimming: 6 bases; junction bases outside the gene matches: 14. The CDR3 protein is CASNQAGTGELDGYTF. As DNA, the CDR3 is TGTGCCAGCAACCAAGCAGGGACAGGGGAATTAGATGGCTACACCTTC. Full variable domain (missing parts from reference TRBV7-8 and TRBJ1-2): GAGVSQSPRYKVAKRGQDVALRCDPISGHVSLFWYQQALGQGPEFLTYFQNEAQLDKSGLPSDRFFAERPEGSVSTLKIQRTQQEDSAVYLCASNQAGTGELDGYTFGSGTRLTVV.

The table lists this clone with a few counts. The chain couples TRBV15 to TRBJ1-2; 9 bases are shared with TRBD1. Trimming at V came to 3 bases and at J to 8 bases, leaving 7 bases not matched to a gene. There are 14 residues in the CDR3. Germline V gene data show CDR1 as LNHNV and CDR2 as YYDKDF (reference sequence). The CDR3 nucleotides read TGTGCCACCAGCAGGCCGGACAGGGGAGGAGGCTACACCTTC. Protein product: CATSRPDRGGGYTF.

This chain joins TRBV28 and TRBJ1-5; D gene ambiguous. The CDR3 covers 14 residues. Deletions cut 4 bases from V and 0 bases from J, with 7 bases between. From germline, CDR1 is MDHEN and CDR2 SYDVKM. This chain's CDR3 is CASSYVDSNQPQHF. CDR3 nucleotides: TGTGCCAGCAGTTACGTAGATAGCAATCAGCCCCAGCATTTT.

The CDR3 region is CASSLELVTDTQYF. CDR3 in DNA: TGTGCCAGCAGCTTAGAACTAGTTACAGATACGCAGTATTTT. V is TRBV11-2 and J is TRBJ2-3; D is perhaps TRBD2 (5 bases). CDR3 length: 14 residues. V was shortened by 0 bases and J by 3 bases, with 7 bases between the two germline ends. Germline V gives CDR1 SGHAT, CDR2 FQNNGV.

Here the CDR3 DNA reads TGTGCTAGTGGTTTGGAGCTGTCCCATTATGGCTACACCTTC. Its protein product is CASGLELSHYGYTF. V usage is TRBV12-5 and J usage is TRBJ1-2; D is uncertain. The CDR3 consists of 14 residues. Germline V gene lookup returns CDR1 LGHNT and CDR2 FRNRAP. Trimming shortened V by 1 base and J by 5 bases, and 11 bases separated the two germline ends.

The V call is TRBV6-6, the J call TRBJ1-3, with 7 bases identical to TRBD1. Germline V lookup: CDR1 MNHNY, CDR2 SVGAGI (reference sequence). The CDR3 totals 14 residues. J was trimmed by 4 bases and V by 5 bases; bases with no gene match: 5. CDR3 coding DNA: TGTGCCAGCAGTGCGACAGGGTCCGGAAACACCATATATTTT. Its translation: CASSATGSGNTIYF.

V and J are TRBV7-2 and TRBJ2-5; TRBD1 is a possible D gene (7 bases). V lost 5 bases, J lost 6 bases, and 13 bases lay in between. The CDR3 contains 13 residues. Germline loops: CDR1 SGHTA, CDR2 FQGNSA. This CDR3 reads CASSPGGGQTQYF. CDR3 sequence (DNA): TGTGCCAGCAGCCCTGGAGGGGGCCAGACCCAGTACTTC. The variable domain in full, with the rest retrieved from reference TRBV7-2 and TRBJ2-5, is GAGVSQSPSNKVTEKGKDVELRCDPISGHTALYWYRQSLGQGLEFLIYFQGNSAPDKSGLPSDRFSAERTGGSVSTLTIQRTQQEDSAVYLCASSPGGGQTQYFGPGTRLLVL.

The chain employs TRBV28 and TRBJ2-7, with 8 nucleotides matching TRBD1. Germline V gene data show CDR1 as MDHEN and CDR2 as SYDVKM. The CDR3 runs 14 residues. J was trimmed by 3 bases and V by 6 bases; bases with no gene match: 7. CDR3 sequence reads: CASSPGTGVYEQYF. In nucleotides, the CDR3 is TGTGCCAGCAGCCCCGGGACAGGCGTCTACGAGCAGTACTTC.

The chain joins TRBV28 to TRBJ1-1; maybe TRBD1 (5 bases). Deletions cut 5 bases from V and 6 bases from J, with 16 bases between. Germline assignment: CDR1 MDHEN and CDR2 SYDVKM. The CDR3 runs 14 residues. CDR3 amino acids: CASSPTGGPPEAFF. The CDR3 region has the DNA TGTGCCAGCAGTCCGACGGGGGGTCCCCCTGAAGCTTTCTTT. Together with reference TRBV28 and TRBJ1-1, the CDR3 gives the full variable domain: DVKVTQSSRYLVKRTGEKVFLECVQDMDHENMFWYRQDPGLGLRLIYFSYDVKMKEKGDIPEGYSVSREKKERFSLILESASTNQTSMYLCASSPTGGPPEAFFGQGTRLTVV.

V gene TRBV27 combines with J gene TRBJ2-1, with 8 bases fitting TRBD2. This CDR3 region has 14 residues. The junction had 2 bases not matched to a gene; V was cut back by 3 bases and J by 4 bases. From germline, CDR1 is MNHEY and CDR2 SMNVEV (reference sequence). The CDR3 is CASSFTSGYNEQFF. CDR3 nucleotide sequence: TGTGCCAGCAGTTTCACTAGCGGTTACAATGAGCAGTTCTTC.

J is TRBJ2-7 and V is TRBV4-1, with D possibly being TRBD2 (5 bases). The CDR3 spans 12 residues. V lost 6 bases, J lost 5 bases, and 11 bases lay in between. Germline V gene sequence: CDR1 MGHRA, CDR2 YSYEKL. CDR3: CASSPGNHEQYF. CDR3 DNA sequence: TGCGCCAGCAGTCCGGGGAATCACGAGCAGTACTTC.

The V call is TRBV5-6, the J call TRBJ2-7, with 8 bases that match TRBD2. The CDR3 contains 13 residues. Trimming at V came to 7 bases and at J to 3 bases, leaving 6 bases not matched to a gene. Germline assignment: CDR1 SGHDT and CDR2 YYEEEE. The CDR3, as DNA: TGTGCCAGCCCGCGTAGCGGGAACTACGAGCAGTACTTC. It is translated as CASPRSGNYEQYF.

The chain carries TRBV9 and TRBJ2-2, with a weak D call TRBD2 (5 bases). Germline CDR1 is SGDLS and CDR2 is YYNGEE. V lost 8 bases to trimming and J lost 5 bases, with 19 bases between them. The CDR3 has 15 residues. For the CDR3, the DNA is TGTGCCAGTACCGCGGCGTCAACGGGGACCGGGGAGCTGTTTTTT. Its translation is CASTAASTGTGELFF.

The V and J genes are TRBV10-3 and TRBJ2-3, with D possibly TRBD1 on 6 matching bases. The CDR3 has 14 residues. V was cut by 7 bases and J by 4 bases, with 15 bases left in between. From germline, CDR1 is ENHRY and CDR2 SYGVKD. The CDR3 here is CAITQGRHADTQYF. CDR3 in DNA: TGTGCCATCACCCAGGGGCGTCATGCAGATACGCAGTATTTT.

This chain connects TRBV4-1 to TRBJ2-7; D is perhaps TRBD1 (6 bases). V gave up 1 base and J gave up 6 bases, with 13 bases separating them. This CDR3 comprises 14 residues. The germline gives CDR1 MGHRA, CDR2 YSYEKL. Here the CDR3 reads CASSQVAPRGEQYF. The DNA of the CDR3 is TGCGCCAGCAGCCAAGTCGCCCCCAGGGGCGAGCAGTACTTC.